One sample yielded the 3 T cell receptor beta chains listed below, sequenced in a study of T cells in women clearing cervical HPV infection. TCRdb's table, derived via immunoSEQ multiplex PCR, lists solely in-frame clones and lacks some. This sample's table reports roughly 36,000 clones. The sample taken for sequencing was blood buffy coat. The receptors originated from a woman aged 18 to 75 with a cervical HPV16 infection that either progressed to CIN3+ or cleared (not recorded which).

Note on this clone: The DNA ends 3 residues before the CDR3 does, and the rest of the CDR3 is filled in from the germline J gene. The rearrangement joins TRBV15 to TRBJ2-5, with 9 bases lining up with TRBD1. CDR3 length: 15 amino acids. From germline, CDR1 is LNHNV and CDR2 YYDKDF (reference sequence). With V trimmed by 0 bases and J by 3 bases, 2 bases remained unmatched. CDR3 sequence reads: CATSRDGDREETQYF. The part of the CDR3 DNA that was read is TGTGCCACCAGCAGAGATGGGGACAGGGAAGAGACC.

Comment on this clone: An end of the junction does not agree with germline; a read error may underlie this. The read is 3 residues too short to cover the CDR3 end, so that end is filled in from the germline J gene. The same CDR3 is also encoded by other DNA sequences in this sample. The chain uses TRBV5-1 and TRBJ1-2, with D possibly TRBD1 on 6 matching bases. In germline, CDR1 is SGHRS, CDR2 YFSETQ. CDR3 size: 15 residues. CDR3 residues: CASSSTLTGLNGYTF. The CDR3 DNA, read in part, is TGCGCCAGCAGCTCTACTTTGACAGGATTAAATGGG. Full variable domain (rest looked up from reference TRBV5-1 and TRBJ1-2): KAGVTQTPRYLIKTRGQQVTLSCSPISGHRSVSWYQQTPGQGLQFLFEYFSETQRNKGNFPGRFSGRQFSNSRSEMNVSTLELGDSALYLCASSSTLTGLNGYTFGSGTRLTVV.

The CDR3 here is CSARDPDGGTGDYEQYF. CDR3 DNA, as far as it was read: TGCAGTGCTAGAGATCCGGATGGCGGGACTGGAGACTACGAG. The chain uses TRBV20-1 and TRBJ2-7, with D possibly matching TRBD2 (6 bases). The read ends 3 residues before the CDR3 terminus; that terminus is restored from the germline J gene. The germline V gene encodes CDR1 DFQATT and CDR2 SNEGSKA (reference sequence). Trimming left V 0 bases short and J 3 bases short, with 21 bases between. The CDR3 is 17 residues long.